The entry below gives a single T cell receptor beta chain sequence along with its context. Authors' methods: Reference gene primer amplification gave nucleated cell count estimates. Using immunoSEQ multiplex PCR, the repertoire was profiled, and TCRdb retains in-frame clones only, with some absent. V, J and clone size derive from that table, while D and trimming were established from the DNA sequence. The sample lists 170,000 or so clones, around four fifths occurring once. This sample is drawn from a study of blood T cell repertoires in COVID-19. The germline V and J ends were trimmed by 6 bases and 1 base, with 10 bases remaining between them. This CDR3 is 13 amino acids long. Looked up from germline, CDR1 is SGHTS and CDR2 is YDEGEE.

The chain uses TRBV5-8 and TRBJ1-2; D is uncertain. Material: peripheral blood. This clonotype was sampled from a woman aged 55-69 years with acute or convalescent COVID-19. CDR3 bases: TGTGCCAGCATCAAGCACTTTAACTATGGCTACACCTTC. This gives the protein CASIKHFNYGYTF.